These 28 T cell receptor beta chains originate from one sample sequenced in a study of cytomegalovirus exposure and HLA in healthy donors. Amplification used 60 Vbeta primers and 13 Jbeta primers. TCRdb's table, derived via immunoSEQ multiplex PCR, lists solely in-frame clones and lacks some. The sample contains 100,000 to 150,000 clones, 75% to 85% of which appear only once. The sample consisted of PBMCs. The receptors derive from a woman in her fifties or sixties in good health and CMV-seropositive.

The J gene is TRBJ1-5, the V gene TRBV19; D is unclear. This CDR3 has 14 residues. The germline V gene has CDR1 LNHDA and CDR2 SQIVND (reference sequence). The V end lost 4 bases, the J end lost 4 bases, and 11 bases lay between the germline ends. The CDR3 bases are TGTGCCAGTAGTAATTGGCAGGAAAATCAGCCCCAGCATTTT. Protein: CASSNWQENQPQHF.

The V and J genes are TRBV19 and TRBJ1-4; D may be TRBD1 (6 bases). V was clipped by 2 bases and J by 8 bases, with 15 bases between them. Germline lookup yields CDR1 LNHDA and CDR2 SQIVND (reference sequence). The CDR3 sequence is 15 residues long. CDR3 coding DNA: TGTGCCAGTAGTATACAGCACAGGGAGAGCGAAAAACTGTTTTTT. It yields the protein CASSIQHRESEKLFF.

This clone was seen just once. The rearrangement joins TRBV7-8 to TRBJ1-5; no clear D. CDR3 length: 17 amino acids. V was clipped by 5 bases and J by 0 bases, with 17 bases between them. From germline, CDR1 is SGHVS and CDR2 FQNEAQ. In DNA, the CDR3 is TGTGCCAGCAGCCCCTTGGCCAGATCTTATAGCAATCAGCCCCAGCATTTT. It yields the protein CASSPLARSYSNQPQHF.

The chain couples TRBV5-4 to TRBJ1-2, with no clear D. The CDR3 totals 13 residues. From germline, CDR1 is SGHNT and CDR2 YYREEE (reference sequence). The germline V and J ends were trimmed by 4 bases and 2 bases, with 9 bases remaining between them. The CDR3 here is CASSPAGNYGYTF. For the CDR3, the DNA is TGTGCCAGCAGCCCGGCGGGAAACTATGGCTACACCTTC.

This clone appeared a single time. The chain has TRBV19 and TRBJ1-1, with 8 bases fitting TRBD1. CDR1 is LNHDA and CDR2 is SQIVND in the germline V gene (reference sequence). This CDR3 has 14 residues. V was clipped by 4 bases and J by 4 bases; unmatched bases: 5. The CDR3 sequence is CASSSRDRSTEAFF. As DNA, the CDR3 is TGTGCCAGTAGTAGCAGGGACAGGAGCACTGAAGCTTTCTTT.

The J gene is TRBJ2-3, the V gene TRBV4-3, with TRBD2 matching over 10 bases. The germline gives CDR1 LGHNA, CDR2 YSLEER. The CDR3 runs 17 residues. V lost 0 bases to trimming and J lost 0 bases; unmatched junction nucleotides: 3. The CDR3 nucleotides are TGCGCCAGCAGCCAAGATTGGGGACTAGCGAGCACAGATACGCAGTATTTT. It encodes CASSQDWGLASTDTQYF.

This clone is a singleton in its sample. V gene TRBV4-2 combines with J gene TRBJ2-2; 10 bases are a match to TRBD2. The V segment lost 0 bases and the J segment 3 bases; nucleotides outside the gene matches: 7. The germline gives CDR1 LGHNA, CDR2 YNFKEQ. There are 18 residues in the CDR3. In DNA form, the CDR3 reads TGTGCCAGCAGCCAAGATCCAAGCGGGGGGGCGTACACCGGGGAGCTGTTTTTT. Translated: CASSQDPSGGAYTGELFF.

The chain couples TRBV5-4 to TRBJ2-2; TRBD2 matches at 7 bases. The V and J ends lost 6 bases and 6 bases, in that order; junction bases with no gene match: 11. The CDR3 is 15 amino acids. CDR1 SGHNT and CDR2 YYREEE come from the germline V gene (reference sequence). The CDR3 protein is CASTNANGGSGELFF. In DNA, the CDR3 is TGTGCCAGCACCAATGCGAACGGGGGGTCCGGGGAGCTGTTTTTT.

The V gene is TRBV9, the J gene TRBJ1-2; D gene ambiguous. This CDR3 has 12 amino acids. CDR1 and CDR2 (germline): SGDLS, YYNGEE. V gave up 0 bases and J gave up 5 bases, with 5 bases separating them. CDR3 DNA sequence: TGTGCCAGCAGCGTAGACAGTTATGGCTACACCTTC. It is translated as CASSVDSYGYTF.

This clone has a handful of counts. V usage is TRBV5-1 and J usage is TRBJ2-1; the match to TRBD2 covers 7 bases. The CDR3 extends over 19 amino acids. From germline, CDR1 is SGHRS and CDR2 YFSETQ. The V and J ends lost 7 bases and 6 bases, in that order; junction bases with no gene match: 25. CDR3 amino acids: CASSMRSRGSFLGGNEQFF. In DNA, the CDR3 is TGCGCCAGCTCAATGAGGTCGCGCGGGAGCTTTCTCGGGGGCAATGAGCAGTTCTTC.

The V call is TRBV5-1, the J call TRBJ1-2; 10 nucleotides align to TRBD1. CDR1 is SGHRS, CDR2 YFSETQ, per germline. V lost 4 bases to trimming and J lost 8 bases; unmatched junction nucleotides: 11. The CDR3 runs 15 residues. The CDR3 DNA follows: TGCGCCAGCAGCATAGCCCGGGACAGGGGAAGGGGCTACACCTTC. It encodes CASSIARDRGRGYTF.

In DNA, the CDR3 is TGTGCCAGCAGCTTGGGGGCGGGCAGCTCTGGAAACACCATATATTTT. It is translated as CASSLGAGSSGNTIYF. The chain has TRBV5-6 and TRBJ1-3, with D uncertain. Deletions cut 0 bases from V and 0 bases from J, with 10 bases between. Germline values: CDR1 SGHDT, CDR2 YYEEEE. This CDR3 is built from 16 residues.

This rearrangement joins TRBV5-1 to TRBJ1-1; 8 positions match TRBD1. Trimming took 2 bases from V and 1 from J; bases not matched to a gene: 4. From germline, CDR1 is SGHRS and CDR2 YFSETQ. The CDR3 sequence is 15 residues long. DNA of the CDR3: TGCGCCAGCAGCTTCCCCGGACAGGGGAACACTGAAGCTTTCTTT. Protein: CASSFPGQGNTEAFF.

This clone occurred once. The chain employs TRBV11-1 and TRBJ1-1; D is perhaps TRBD1 (5 bases). The CDR3 length is 14 residues. Germline V gene lookup returns CDR1 SGHAT and CDR2 FQDESV (reference sequence). Trimming cost V 5 bases and J 5 bases, with 15 bases left between them. CDR3 protein: CASSLQSRETEAFF. CDR3 coding DNA: TGTGCCAGCAGCCTACAATCCAGGGAAACTGAAGCTTTCTTT. The entire variable domain, with the rest obtained from reference TRBV11-1 and TRBJ1-1, is as follows: EAEVAQSPRYKITEKSQAVAFWCDPISGHATLYWYRQILGQGPELLVQFQDESVVDDSQLPKDRFSAERLKGVDSTLKIQPAELGDSAMYLCASSLQSRETEAFFGQGTRLTVV.

V usage is TRBV2 and J usage is TRBJ2-3; 9 bases are shared with TRBD1. The V and J ends lost 5 bases and 1 base, in that order; junction bases with no gene match: 4. The germline V gene encodes CDR1 SNHLY and CDR2 FYNNEI. This CDR3 spans 15 amino acids. As DNA, the CDR3 is TGTGCCAGCAGTCCTCGGACAGGGGGCACAGATACGCAGTATTTT. It codes for CASSPRTGGTDTQYF. Together with reference TRBV2 and TRBJ2-3, the CDR3 gives the full variable domain: EPEVTQTPSHQVTQMGQEVILRCVPISNHLYFYWYRQILGQKVEFLVSFYNNEISEKSEIFDDQFSVERPDGSNFTLKIRSTKLEDSAMYFCASSPRTGGTDTQYFGPGTRLTVL.

The chain uses TRBV7-3 and TRBJ2-3, with TRBD2 matching over 8 bases. V was clipped by 2 bases and J by 6 bases; unmatched bases: 13. In germline, CDR1 is SGHTA, CDR2 FQGTGA. The CDR3 runs to 17 residues. CDR3 coding DNA: TGTGCCAGCAGCTTATCCGGGAGAGCGGGAGTAGCGGATACGCAGTATTTT. This translates into CASSLSGRAGVADTQYF.

This clone was counted only a few times. The chain uses TRBV11-2 and TRBJ2-2; 9 bases agree with TRBD1. Germline-derived CDR1 and CDR2 are SGHAT and FQNNGV. V lost 5 bases to trimming and J lost 6 bases; unmatched junction nucleotides: 10. The CDR3 consists of 16 residues. The CDR3 reads CASSLQGANIPGELFF. The DNA for the CDR3 is TGTGCCAGCAGCCTACAGGGGGCCAACATCCCCGGGGAGCTGTTTTTT.

The rearrangement uses TRBV27 and TRBJ1-2; tentative D call: TRBD1 (5 bases). The CDR3 covers 15 residues. V was shortened by 6 bases and J by 2 bases, with 16 bases between the two germline ends. Germline CDR1 and CDR2: MNHEY and SMNVEV (reference sequence). As DNA, the CDR3 is TGTGCCAGCAGCCCAGCAGCAGGGTACAACTATGGCTACACCTTC. This encodes CASSPAAGYNYGYTF.

The chain joins TRBV5-4 to TRBJ1-1; D possibly corresponds to TRBD1 (5 bases). The CDR3 totals 13 residues. V gave up 0 bases and J gave up 10 bases, with 13 bases separating them. Germline V gene data show CDR1 as SGHNT and CDR2 as YYREEE (reference sequence). CDR3 region: CASSLAGGVGAFF. The CDR3 DNA follows: TGTGCCAGCAGCTTGGCGGGAGGGGTGGGAGCTTTCTTT.

The DNA for the CDR3 is TGTGCCAGCAGTGCAACTTTGGCGGACACCGGGGAGCTGTTTTTT. This gives the protein CASSATLADTGELFF. V usage is TRBV7-9 and J usage is TRBJ2-2, with D unclear. Trimming removed 6 bases from V and 3 bases from J, with 14 bases in between. Germline CDR1 SEHNR, CDR2 FQNEAQ (reference sequence). The CDR3 is 15 amino acids.

The CDR3 DNA follows: TGTGCCAGCAGTCGGACACCAACTAATGAAAAACTGTTTTTT. This translates into CASSRTPTNEKLFF. This chain uses TRBV6-1 with TRBJ1-4, with D possibly being TRBD1 (5 bases). Germline V gene sequence: CDR1 MNHNS, CDR2 SASEGT. Trimming removed 5 bases at V and 0 bases at J, with 7 bases between. The CDR3 has 14 amino acids.

The chain couples TRBV6-6 to TRBJ1-1; D gene unclear. Trimming took off 2 bases at V and 0 bases at J, with 10 bases between the two ends. The V gene's germline CDR1 is MNHNY and CDR2 SVGAGI (reference sequence). The CDR3 sequence is 15 residues long. The CDR3 region is CASSYGGTVNTEAFF. The CDR3 DNA sequence: TGTGCCAGCAGTTACGGAGGAACGGTGAACACTGAAGCTTTCTTT.

As for this clone: Here the CDR3 omits its conserved ending phenylalanine or tryptophan, so a read error is the likely source. V is TRBV6-6 and J is TRBJ2-7; TRBD2 is a possible D gene (6 bases). In germline, CDR1 is MNHNY, CDR2 SVGAGI (reference sequence). The CDR3 length is 14 residues. The germline V and J ends were trimmed by 7 bases and 4 bases, with 17 bases remaining between them. The CDR3 reads CASTPHNRGYEQYL. For the CDR3, the DNA is TGTGCCAGCACTCCACACAATCGGGGGTACGAGCAGTACCTC.

This chain links TRBV2 with TRBJ2-5; D is undetermined. Germline loops: CDR1 SNHLY, CDR2 FYNNEI. V lost 4 bases to trimming and J lost 5 bases, with 8 bases between them. The CDR3 has 12 amino acids. CDR3: CASSVSVETQYF. CDR3 coding DNA: TGTGCCAGCAGTGTATCGGTGGAGACCCAGTACTTC.

The rearrangement uses TRBV7-3 and TRBJ1-2; D gene uncertain. The germline CDR1 and CDR2 sequences are SGHTA and FQGTGA. The CDR3 has 14 residues. V was shortened by 5 bases and J by 4 bases, with 14 bases between the two germline ends. This CDR3 is CASSLTAQPYGYTF. The CDR3 region has the DNA TGTGCCAGCAGCCTCACGGCACAGCCCTATGGCTACACCTTC.

CDR3 protein: CASTRSGSGGIYEQYF. The CDR3 coding sequence is TGTGCCAGTACTCGTAGCGGGAGCGGCGGAATTTACGAGCAGTACTTC. The chain carries TRBV19 and TRBJ2-7; TRBD2 aligns across 9 bases. The CDR3 consists of 16 residues. Germline values: CDR1 LNHDA, CDR2 SQIVND (reference sequence). The ends lost 7 bases at V and 4 bases at J; junction bases unmatched: 14.

CDR3 DNA sequence: TGTGCCTGTCAACCCCCCCCGACACAGGGGCTATATGGCTACACCTTC. Its protein is CACQPPPTQGLYGYTF. The chain recombines TRBV30 with TRBJ1-2, with TRBD1 matching over 7 bases. CDR1 and CDR2 from the germline V gene are GTSNPN and SVGIG (reference sequence). The CDR3 contains 16 residues. With 6 bases clipped from V and 5 bases from J, the junction kept 18 bases outside the gene matches. Looking up the rest from reference TRBV30 and TRBJ1-2 gives the full variable domain: SQTIHQWPATLVQPVGSPLSLECTVEGTSNPNLYWYRQAAGRGLQLLFYSVGIGQISSEVPQNLSASRPQDRQFILSSKKLLLSDSGFYLCACQPPPTQGLYGYTFGSGTRLTVV.

The rearrangement links TRBV28 to TRBJ2-7, with 9 bases identical to TRBD1. CDR1 MDHEN and CDR2 SYDVKM come from the germline V gene. The trim removed 2 bases at V and 1 base at J, leaving 3 bases unmatched. The CDR3 length is 15 residues. The CDR3 reads CASSLATGGSYEQYF. CDR3 coding DNA: TGTGCCAGCAGTTTAGCGACAGGGGGATCCTACGAGCAGTACTTC.